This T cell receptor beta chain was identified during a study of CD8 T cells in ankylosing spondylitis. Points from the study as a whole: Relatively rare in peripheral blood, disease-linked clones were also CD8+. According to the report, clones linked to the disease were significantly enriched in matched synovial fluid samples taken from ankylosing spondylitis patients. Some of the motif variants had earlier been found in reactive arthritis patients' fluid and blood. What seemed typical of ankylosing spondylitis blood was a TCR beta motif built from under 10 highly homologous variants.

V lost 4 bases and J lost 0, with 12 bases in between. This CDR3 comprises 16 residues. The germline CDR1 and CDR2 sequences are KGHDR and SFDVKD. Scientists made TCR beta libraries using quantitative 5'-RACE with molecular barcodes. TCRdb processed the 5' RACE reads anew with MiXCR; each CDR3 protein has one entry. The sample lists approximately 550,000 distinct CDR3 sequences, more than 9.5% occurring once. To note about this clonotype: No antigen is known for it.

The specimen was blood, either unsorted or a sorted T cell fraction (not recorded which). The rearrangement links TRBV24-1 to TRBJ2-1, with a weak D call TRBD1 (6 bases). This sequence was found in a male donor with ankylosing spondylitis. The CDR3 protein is CATSDLTGSSYNEQFF. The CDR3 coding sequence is TGTGCCACCAGTGACCTGACAGGCAGCTCCTACAATGAGCAGTTCTTC.